Listed below are T cell receptor beta chains from one sample, sequenced in a study of blood T cell repertoires in COVID-19. Only in-frame clones appear in the TCRdb table, and some are missing; sequencing was by immunoSEQ multiplex PCR. The profile shows roughly 260,000 clones, more than 75% of them singletons. The source material was PBMCs or T cells enriched from blood (not recorded which). These receptors were obtained from a woman between 18 and 30 years old who had recovered from COVID-19. The CDR3 runs from the conserved cysteine through the conserved F or W. The order of the fields is J gene, V gene, D gene, CDR3 protein, CDR3 DNA. A D gene is named only where the DNA matches it firmly.

>TRBJ1-5|TRBV2|-
CASSRRGSNQPQHF
TGTGCCAGCAGTCGGAGGGGTAGCAATCAGCCCCAGCATTTT
>TRBJ1-6|TRBV4-1|-
CASSQAPAGNSPLHF
TGCGCCAGCAGCCAAGCTCCGGCAGGGAACTCACCCCTCCACTTT
>TRBJ1-1|TRBV12-5|-
CASGHGGPTNTEAFF
TGTGCTAGTGGCCACGGAGGACCGACGAACACTGAAGCTTTCTTT
>TRBJ1-4|TRBV11-2|-
CASSYQFTTNEKLFF
TGTGCCAGCAGCTACCAGTTTACAACTAATGAAAAACTGTTTTTT
>TRBJ1-4|TRBV21-1|-
CASSKKFQGGIWHEKLFF
TGTGCCAGCAGCAAAAAGTTCCAGGGAGGGATTTGGCATGAAAAACTGTTTTTT
>TRBJ1-1|TRBV19|-
CASSNRLGRKGNTEAFF
TGTGCCAGTAGTAACAGGCTGGGCAGAAAGGGAAACACTGAAGCTTTCTTT
>TRBJ1-4|TRBV6-5|-
CASSRGLSEKLFF
TGTGCCAGCAGTCGGGGACTGAGTGAAAAACTGTTTTTT
>TRBJ1-2|TRBV25-1|-
CASSGVSYGYTF
TGTGCCAGCAGTGGCGTGAGCTATGGCTACACCTTC
>TRBJ2-1|TRBV28|TRBD1
CASSFFGTGVYNEQFF
TGTGCCAGCAGTTTTTTTGGGACAGGCGTCTACAATGAGCAGTTCTTC
>TRBJ2-7|TRBV5-5|TRBD2
CASSLNGGGSYEQYF
TGTGCCAGCAGCTTGAACGGGGGAGGGTCCTACGAGCAGTACTTC
>TRBJ2-7|TRBV27|TRBD1
CASGSGTELIYEQYF
TGTGCCAGCGGCTCCGGGACAGAGCTTATCTACGAGCAGTACTTC
>TRBJ2-3|TRBV3-1/TRBV3-2|TRBD2
CASSQDAASGRIDTQYF
TGTGCCAGCAGCCAAGATGCAGCTAGCGGGAGGATAGATACGCAGTATTTT
>TRBJ2-1|TRBV9|TRBD2
CASSNDGGFYNEQFF
TGTGCCAGCAGTAACGACGGGGGGTTCTACAATGAGCAGTTCTTC
>TRBJ1-5|TRBV21-1|-
CASSLNQPQHF
TGTGCCAGCAGTCTAAATCAGCCCCAGCATTTT
>TRBJ2-1|TRBV4-1|TRBD2
CASSLPHAGGRDEQFF
TGCGCCAGCAGCCTTCCCCATGCGGGAGGCCGCGATGAGCAGTTCTTC
>TRBJ1-2|TRBV5-4|-
CASSLGVGDYGYTF
TGTGCCAGCAGCTTGGGTGTAGGAGACTATGGCTACACCTTC
>TRBJ2-7|TRBV19|TRBD1
CASSIGDSSYEQYF
TGTGCCAGTAGTATTGGGGACAGTTCCTACGAGCAGTACTTC